Each of the 21 T cell receptor beta chains below was sequenced from the same sample in a study of human T cells and chemical hapten exposure. Time point specified: patch test 3, about 24 weeks after DPC sensitization. Noted treatment: therapeutic diphenylcyclopropenone sensitization with weekly scalp DPC. Using its own MiXCR run on the RACE reads, TCRdb lists one record per CDR3 protein. This table has under 200,000 distinct CDR3 sequences, roughly 25% appearing once. The sample here was whole blood, taken in connection with sensitization to the hapten diphenylcyclopropenone (DPC). The source is a woman aged 18-29 years with alopecia areata. Some clones in this sample may be carry-over from other donors' samples.

A few counts support this clonotype. The CDR3 loop is CASSVVPRWRSTDTQYF. CDR3 DNA: TGTGCCAGCAGCGTAGTCCCCAGGTGGAGGAGCACAGATACGCAGTATTTT. The chain recombines TRBV9 with TRBJ2-3, with D possibly TRBD2 on 5 matching bases. V lost 0 bases to trimming and J lost 0 bases, with 14 bases between them. The CDR3 contains 17 residues. From germline, CDR1 is SGDLS and CDR2 YYNGEE.

In this sample, this clonotype turned up a few times. The J gene is TRBJ2-1, the V gene TRBV7-3, with D possibly matching TRBD2 (7 bases). V shed 1 base and J shed 0 bases, with 10 bases lying between them. Germline-derived CDR1 and CDR2 are SGHTA and FQGTGA. The CDR3 contains 16 residues. CDR3 sequence (DNA): TGTGCCAGCAGCTTAAAGGGGGGGGACTCCTACAATGAGCAGTTCTTC. Translation: CASSLKGGDSYNEQFF.

This chain connects TRBV5-1 to TRBJ1-2; D unclear. Trimming stripped 5 bases from V and 8 bases from J, with 19 bases between. The CDR3 is made up of 14 amino acids. Germline values: CDR1 SGHRS, CDR2 YFSETQ. The CDR3 sequence is CASSPGTTRIGYTF. CDR3 DNA: TGCGCCAGCAGTCCGGGAACGACTAGGATCGGCTACACCTTC.

The chain couples TRBV7-2 to TRBJ1-1; D unresolved. The CDR3 spans 13 residues. CDR1 is SGHTA, CDR2 FQGNSA, per germline. Deletions cut 5 bases from V and 4 bases from J, with 11 bases between. The CDR3 DNA follows: TGTGCCAGCAGCACACTTATGGGCACTGAAGCTTTCTTT. Protein product: CASSTLMGTEAFF. Filled out from reference TRBV7-2 and TRBJ1-1, the complete variable domain reads GAGVSQSPSNKVTEKGKDVELRCDPISGHTALYWYRQSLGQGLEFLIYFQGNSAPDKSGLPSDRFSAERTGGSVSTLTIQRTQQEDSAVYLCASSTLMGTEAFFGQGTRLTVV.

This clonotype turned up a few times. The CDR3 protein is CSARGLAGGYEQYF. DNA for the CDR3: TGCAGTGCTCGAGGACTAGCGGGGGGATACGAGCAGTACTTC. J is TRBJ2-7 and V is TRBV20-1; 14 bases match TRBD2. V lost 5 bases to trimming and J lost 4 bases; unmatched junction nucleotides: 4. This CDR3 region has 14 residues. From germline, CDR1 is DFQATT and CDR2 SNEGSKA (reference sequence).

The chain links TRBV11-1 to TRBJ2-1; D gene unclear. Germline lookup yields CDR1 SGHAT and CDR2 FQDESV (reference sequence). Trimming removed 1 base from V and 6 bases from J, with 13 bases in between. The CDR3 runs 15 residues. CDR3 in amino acids: CASSLEGFLFNEQFF. The CDR3, as DNA: TGTGCCAGCAGCTTAGAGGGTTTTCTCTTCAATGAGCAGTTCTTC.

There are a few counts of this clonotype. Here the CDR3 DNA reads TGCAGTGCTATCGGAAACAATGAGCAGTTCTTC. This sequence encodes CSAIGNNEQFF. V usage is TRBV20-1 and J usage is TRBJ2-1, with unresolved D. Germline lookup yields CDR1 DFQATT and CDR2 SNEGSKA (reference sequence). The CDR3 is 11 residues long. V was clipped by 4 bases and J by 5 bases, with 6 bases between them.

Written as DNA, the CDR3 is TGCAGTGCCCCTACTAGCGGACTAAACAATGAGCAGTTCTTC. It translates to CSAPTSGLNNEQFF. The genes are TRBV20-1 and TRBJ2-1, with 8 positions matching TRBD2. The junction had 9 bases not matched to a gene; V was cut back by 6 bases and J by 5 bases. CDR3 length: 14 amino acids. Germline V gene data show CDR1 as DFQATT and CDR2 as SNEGSKA (reference sequence).

The chain carries TRBV14 and TRBJ2-1; no clear D gene. CDR3 size: 15 residues. CDR1 SGHDN and CDR2 FVKESK come from the germline V gene. V lost 4 bases and J lost 9, with 19 bases in between. The chain's CDR3 is CASSPLNNFGGEQFF. CDR3 nucleotide sequence: TGTGCCAGCAGCCCCCTCAACAACTTCGGCGGTGAGCAGTTCTTC.

The sample holds a few counts of this clonotype. The chain combines TRBV6-6 with TRBJ1-6; 7 nucleotides match TRBD1. V was clipped by 4 bases and J by 7 bases; unmatched bases: 7. Germline V gene sequence: CDR1 MNHNY, CDR2 SVGAGI (reference sequence). The CDR3 has 15 amino acids. CDR3 in amino acids: CASSFTGVQNSPLHF. CDR3 nucleotides: TGTGCCAGCAGTTTCACAGGGGTTCAGAATTCACCCCTCCACTTT.

This rearrangement joins TRBV5-1 to TRBJ2-2, with D possibly being TRBD2 (5 bases). The CDR3 length is 14 residues. Germline V lookup: CDR1 SGHRS, CDR2 YFSETQ. Trimming left V 10 bases short and J 5 bases short, with 18 bases between. Here the CDR3 DNA reads TGCGCCTCCTCAGACCTCCGCGGGACCGGGGAGCTGTTTTTT. Translation: CASSDLRGTGELFF.

The table lists this clonotype with many counts. J is TRBJ2-7 and V is TRBV6-5, with 7 bases aligning to TRBD1. V lost 4 bases to trimming and J lost 4 bases; unmatched junction nucleotides: 13. Germline values: CDR1 MNHEY, CDR2 SVGAGI. The CDR3 is 16 amino acids. DNA for the CDR3: TGTGCCAGCAGTTTCACCCGGAAGGGGGCTGTGTACGAGCAGTACTTC. Translation: CASSFTRKGAVYEQYF.

This chain links TRBV7-8 with TRBJ2-7, with 9 bases that match TRBD1. This CDR3 has 12 residues. Unmatched junction bases numbered 6, after V lost 10 bases and J lost 5 bases. Germline assignment: CDR1 SGHVS and CDR2 FQNEAQ. For the CDR3, the DNA is TGTGCCACTCAAGGACAGGGGCACGAGCAGTACTTC. Its protein is CATQGQGHEQYF.

This clonotype occurred a few times. This sequence joins TRBV7-2 and TRBJ2-1; no clear D gene. The CDR3 has 15 amino acids. The V gene lost 5 bases and the J gene lost 2 bases, with 13 bases spanning the gap. Germline V gene lookup returns CDR1 SGHTA and CDR2 FQGNSA. CDR3 region: CASSRPSSPYNEQFF. The CDR3 DNA follows: TGTGCCAGCAGCCGACCTAGTAGCCCCTACAATGAGCAGTTCTTC.

The genes are TRBV4-3 and TRBJ2-1, with D unresolved. V lost 2 bases and J lost 7, with 9 bases in between. In germline, CDR1 is LGHNA, CDR2 YSLEER. The CDR3 length is 13 residues. CDR3: CASSQTSSNEQFF. The CDR3 DNA reads as TGCGCCAGCAGCCAAACCTCATCAAATGAGCAGTTCTTC.

This chain links TRBV6-2 or TRBV6-3 with TRBJ2-7, with D tentatively TRBD1 or TRBD2 (5 bases each). Trimming pared 6 bases from V and 0 bases from J, leaving 15 bases between. The CDR3 consists of 15 residues. Germline lookup yields CDR1 MNHEY and CDR2 SVGEGT. The CDR3 protein is CASSPEGPISYEQYF. Here the CDR3 DNA reads TGTGCCAGCAGCCCCGAGGGACCAATCTCCTACGAGCAGTACTTC.

The chain carries TRBV10-3 and TRBJ1-1, with a tentative D call TRBD1 (5 bases). The CDR3 is 13 residues long. V lost 2 bases and J lost 6, with 10 bases in between. The germline V gene has CDR1 ENHRY and CDR2 SYGVKD. In DNA form, the CDR3 reads TGTGCCATCAGTGAGCCGACGGGGGCTGAAGCTTTCTTT. Translated: CAISEPTGAEAFF.

The chain is built from TRBV4-3 and TRBJ2-7, with a possible D match to TRBD2 (5 bases). The CDR3 spans 13 residues. Between the trimmed V and J ends, which lost 0 bases and 4 bases, there was a span of 7 bases. Germline values: CDR1 LGHNA, CDR2 YSLEER. The CDR3 DNA follows: TGCGCCAGCAGCCAAGATTGGACTTACGAGCAGTACTTC. Translating gives CASSQDWTYEQYF.

This clonotype showed up many times. This rearrangement joins TRBV4-1 to TRBJ2-7; no reliable D call. This CDR3 comprises 13 residues. V lost 6 bases to trimming and J lost 1 base, with 10 bases between them. CDR1 is MGHRA and CDR2 is YSYEKL in the germline V gene. Written as DNA, the CDR3 is TGCGCCAGCAGTCGAAGTTGGTCCTACGAGCAGTACTTC. Residues: CASSRSWSYEQYF.

In its sample, this clonotype was seen a few times. This rearrangement joins TRBV4-1 to TRBJ2-1; D possibly uses TRBD1 or TRBD2 (6 bases each). CDR3 length equals 16 residues. Germline V gives CDR1 MGHRA, CDR2 YSYEKL. V was clipped by 0 bases and J by 3 bases, with 12 bases between them. CDR3 sequence reads: CASSQDPGGGYNEQFF. CDR3 DNA: TGCGCCAGCAGCCAAGATCCTGGAGGGGGCTACAATGAGCAGTTCTTC.

This clonotype came up a few times. V and J are TRBV6-1 and TRBJ2-5; 8 bases map to TRBD1. The germline V gene has CDR1 MNHNS and CDR2 SASEGT. Germline trimming cut 7 bases from V and 5 bases from J; bases unmatched to any gene: 12. The CDR3 length is 15 residues. This chain's CDR3 is CASTKRTGNGETQYF. CDR3 coding DNA: TGTGCCAGCACAAAGAGGACAGGGAACGGGGAGACCCAGTACTTC.